One and the same sample provided the 32 T cell receptor beta chains below, sequenced in a study of read filtering for tumor transcriptome and immune sequencing. Molecular barcoded adaptors covering alpha/delta and beta/gamma chains were used on roughly 370 ng RNA. TCRdb itself ran the reads through MiXCR, one entry per CDR3 protein. Here the sample spans about 130,000 distinct CDR3 sequences, 10% to 15% being singletons. Sequencing used a population of CD138-negative cells sorted from bone marrow. The receptors come from a donor at least 40 years old with multiple myeloma.

This clonotype came up many times. The chain combines TRBV20-1 with TRBJ1-1; D unclear. The CDR3 consists of 13 residues. Trimming took 2 bases from V and 2 from J, leaving 9 bases between them. Per the germline V gene, CDR1 is DFQATT and CDR2 is SNEGSKA (reference sequence). The CDR3 loop is CSARRTANTEAFF. CDR3 DNA: TGCAGTGCTAGACGGACTGCTAACACTGAAGCTTTCTTT.

Regarding this clonotype: A much larger clone sits a single nucleotide away, making a read error possible. V is TRBV6-5 and J is TRBJ2-1; possibly TRBD2 for D (6 bases). Deletions cut 6 bases from V and 2 bases from J, with 11 bases between. The CDR3 sequence is 14 residues long. CDR1 MNHEY and CDR2 SVGAGI come from the germline V gene. The CDR3 loop reads CASRPSGPYNEQFF. In nucleotides, the CDR3 is TGTGCCAGCAGACCCAGCGGGCCCTACAATGAGCAGTTCTTC.

This clonotype was detected ten times or more. J is TRBJ1-1 and V is TRBV28, with D possibly being TRBD1 (5 bases). Germline V gene data show CDR1 as MDHEN and CDR2 as SYDVKM. The CDR3 sequence is 15 residues long. The V end lost 2 bases, the J end lost 1 base, and 11 bases lay between the germline ends. CDR3: CASSLTPGPNTEAFF. DNA of the CDR3: TGTGCCAGCAGTTTAACTCCGGGACCGAACACTGAAGCTTTCTTT.

In this sample, this clonotype turned up many times. V is TRBV12-3 or TRBV12-4 and J is TRBJ2-1; 10 positions agree with TRBD2. J was trimmed by 7 bases and V by 7 bases; bases with no gene match: 4. The CDR3 has 13 residues. CDR3 region: CASISGGANEQFF. CDR3 sequence (DNA): TGTGCCAGCATCAGCGGGGGGGCAAATGAGCAGTTCTTC.

In the case of this clonotype: This may be a read error, as it is one base from a much larger clone. V gene TRBV19 combines with J gene TRBJ2-6, with a weak D call TRBD1 (5 bases). Per the germline V gene, CDR1 is LNHDA and CDR2 is SQIVND (reference sequence). The CDR3 covers 16 residues. CDR3 loop: CASSPGLNSGANVLSF. The CDR3 nucleotides are TGTGCCAGCTCCCCTGGGTTGAACTCTGGGGCCAACGTCCTGTCTTTC.

This clonotype was seen a handful of times. This rearrangement joins TRBV24-1 to TRBJ2-1; D is possibly TRBD2 (5 bases). From germline, CDR1 is KGHDR and CDR2 SFDVKD. Trimming took 5 bases from V and 10 from J, leaving 20 bases between them. The CDR3 has 15 residues. The CDR3 region is CATSGLRDRRTEQFF. CDR3 nucleotides: TGTGCCACCAGTGGTCTCCGGGATCGTCGAACGGAGCAGTTCTTC.

This clonotype was found many times. This chain joins TRBV20-1 and TRBJ2-3, with D perhaps matching TRBD1 or TRBD2 (5 bases each). Germline V gene data show CDR1 as DFQATT and CDR2 as SNEGSKA (reference sequence). The CDR3 has 15 residues. V lost 0 bases and J lost 4, with 14 bases in between. CDR3 in amino acids: CSARDPPRDPDTQYF. Written as DNA, the CDR3 is TGCAGTGCTAGAGATCCGCCGAGGGACCCAGATACGCAGTATTTT.

To note about this clonotype: At one of its ends the junction is not consistent with the germline gene, which may arise from a read error. The chain is built from TRBV7-2 and TRBJ2-5; D gene uncertain. The CDR3 runs to 11 residues. The germline CDR1 and CDR2 sequences are SGHTA and FQGNSA. The CDR3 region has the DNA TGTGCCGGCAGCTTAGAAGAGACCCAGTACTTC. Amino acids: CAGSLEETQYF.

This clonotype appeared many times. The J gene is TRBJ2-6, the V gene TRBV6-5; 8 positions match TRBD1. With V trimmed by 5 bases and J by 2 bases, 8 bases remained unmatched. The length of the CDR3 is 17 residues. The germline CDR1 and CDR2 sequences are MNHEY and SVGAGI. The CDR3 protein is CASSQKPTGAGANVLTF. CDR3 nucleotides: TGTGCCAGCAGTCAAAAGCCGACAGGGGCTGGGGCCAACGTCCTGACTTTC.

This rearrangement joins TRBV7-7 to TRBJ2-2, with D possibly matching TRBD2 (6 bases). The CDR3 sequence is 14 residues long. Germline V gene lookup returns CDR1 SSHAT and CDR2 FNYEAQ (reference sequence). The CDR3 nucleotides read TGTGCTGGCAGCCTGATACCGACTAGCGGGGAGCTGTTTTTT. It encodes CAGSLIPTSGELFF.

In this sample, this clonotype turned up many times. This rearrangement joins TRBV5-1 to TRBJ1-1; no clear D gene. Germline-derived CDR1 and CDR2 are SGHRS and YFSETQ. This CDR3 is built from 14 residues. V was trimmed by 0 bases and J by 3 bases, leaving 9 bases between them. The CDR3 here is CASSLAEGYTEAFF. Written as DNA, the CDR3 is TGCGCCAGCAGCTTGGCTGAAGGGTACACTGAAGCTTTCTTT.

This clonotype was recorded many times. The V and J genes are TRBV24-1 and TRBJ2-3, with 8 bases matching TRBD2. The germline gives CDR1 KGHDR, CDR2 SFDVKD. The CDR3 is 15 residues long. Trimming took 3 bases from V and 3 from J; bases not matched to a gene: 4. The CDR3 bases are TGTGCCACCAGTGATGACGGACTAGCAACAGATACGCAGTATTTT. The encoded protein is CATSDDGLATDTQYF.

This clonotype occurred a few times. A read error is possible here, since a much larger clone lies one base away. The genes are TRBV28 and TRBJ2-1; no clear D. This CDR3 has 15 amino acids. V dropped 6 bases and J dropped 6 bases, with 18 bases sitting between them. Germline CDR1 reads MDHEN; CDR2 reads SYDVKM. CDR3 bases: TGTGCCAGCAGCCCCCACCCCGGGCCCCGCAATGAGCAGTTCTTC. Its protein is CASSPHPGPRNEQFF. The full variable domain, with the rest looked up from reference TRBV28 and TRBJ2-1, is DVKVTQSSRYLVKRTGEKVFLECVQDMDHENMFWYRQDPGLGLRLIYFSYDVKMKEKGDIPEGYSVSREKKERFSLILESASTNQTSMYLCASSPHPGPRNEQFFGPGTRLTVL.

A remark on this clonotype: A junction boundary mismatches the germline segment, possibly from a read error. The chain couples TRBV7-9 to TRBJ2-2; the match to TRBD2 covers 7 bases. The CDR3 consists of 15 residues. Germline V gene data show CDR1 as SEHNR and CDR2 as FQNEAQ (reference sequence). The CDR3: CASRSSGANIGELFF. In nucleotides, the CDR3 is TGTGCCAGCAGATCTAGCGGAGCCAACATCGGGGAGCTGTTTTTT. Drawing the rest from reference TRBV7-9 and TRBJ2-2, the complete variable domain is DTGVSQNPRHKITKRGQNVTFRCDPISEHNRLYWYRQTLGQGPEFLTYFQNEAQLEKSRLLSDRFSAERPKGSFSTLEIQRTEQGDSAMYLCASRSSGANIGELFFGEGSRLTVL.

This clonotype showed up just a few times. One base away lies a much larger clone, so this may be a sequencing read error. The chain employs TRBV29-1 and TRBJ1-1, with D hard to call. Germline-derived CDR1 and CDR2 are SQVTM and ANQGSEA. This CDR3 is 10 amino acids long. The CDR3 DNA sequence: TGCGGCGTAGCAGATTTTGAAGCTTTCTTT. It codes for CGVADFEAFF. Full variable domain (missing parts from reference TRBV29-1 and TRBJ1-1): SAVISQKPSRDICQRGTSLTIQCQVDSQVTMMFWYRQQPGQSLTLIATANQGSEATYESGFVIDKFPISRPNLTFSTLTVSNMSPEDSSIYLCGVADFEAFFGQGTRLTVV.

As concerns this clonotype: The junction shows a germline mismatch at one end, possibly a read error. This rearrangement joins TRBV18 to TRBJ2-5, with D perhaps TRBD1 or TRBD2 (6 bases each). The CDR3 has 13 amino acids. The V gene's germline CDR1 is KGHSH and CDR2 LQKENI. This CDR3 reads CASSPKQGGTQDF. In nucleotides, the CDR3 is TGTGCCAGCTCACCGAAACAGGGCGGGACCCAGGACTTC.

This rearrangement joins TRBV5-6 to TRBJ2-7; tentative D call: TRBD2 (5 bases). Germline assignment: CDR1 SGHDT and CDR2 YYEEEE. This CDR3 spans 13 amino acids. Trimming took 5 bases from V and 6 from J, leaving 15 bases between them. This chain's CDR3 is CASRSRGASEQYF. CDR3 DNA: TGTGCCAGCAGGTCTCGGGGAGCGAGCGAGCAGTACTTC. The variable domain in full, with the rest retrieved from reference TRBV5-6 and TRBJ2-7, is DAGVTQSPTHLIKTRGQQVTLRCSPKSGHDTVSWYQQALGQGPQFIFQYYEEEERQRGNFPDRFSGHQFPNYSSELNVNALLLGDSALYLCASRSRGASEQYFGPGTRLTVT.

The sample holds a few counts of this clonotype. This clone may be a read error of a much larger clone one base away. V is TRBV30 and J is TRBJ1-6; D is undetermined. CDR1 and CDR2 (germline): GTSNPN, SVGIG (reference sequence). The CDR3 extends over 12 amino acids. CDR3 DNA sequence: TGTGCCTGGAGCAGATTATCTCTACCCCCCCACTTT. Translating gives CAWSRLSLPPHF.

As concerns this clonotype: This sequence may be a read error, since a much larger clone differs from it by one base. The J gene is TRBJ1-1, the V gene TRBV18; D is uncertain. Per germline, CDR1 KGHSH and CDR2 LQKENI. This CDR3 has 17 residues. In DNA, the CDR3 is TGTGCCAGCTCACTGAAATCCCGGGCGGGAGGGAACACTGAAGCTCTCTTT. Its translation is CASSLKSRAGGNTEALF. Full variable domain (remainder filled in from reference TRBV18 and TRBJ1-1): NAGVMQNPRHLVRRRGQEARLRCSPMKGHSHVYWYRQLPEEGLKFMVYLQKENIIDESGMPKERFSAEFPKEGPSILRIQQVVRGDSAAYFCASSLKSRAGGNTEALFGQGTRLTVV.

This chain uses TRBV28 with TRBJ1-5, with a possible D match to TRBD1 (6 bases). This CDR3 contains 15 residues. Germline CDR1 and CDR2: MDHEN and SYDVKM. Between the trimmed V and J ends, which lost 6 bases and 3 bases, there was a span of 15 bases. CDR3 in DNA: TGTGCCAGCAGCACACAACAGGGAAACAATCAGCCCCAGCATTTT. It is translated as CASSTQQGNNQPQHF.

There are many counts of this clonotype. The CDR3 reads CASSLFGTDNEQFF. In DNA, the CDR3 is TGCGCCAGCAGCTTGTTTGGGACAGACAATGAGCAGTTCTTC. The chain couples TRBV5-1 to TRBJ2-1; TRBD1 matches 7 bases. The length of the CDR3 is 14 residues. V lost 1 base and J lost 5; bases outside the gene matches: 3. From germline, CDR1 is SGHRS and CDR2 YFSETQ.

This clonotype came up many times. The chain combines TRBV7-9 with TRBJ2-3; the D gene is possibly TRBD1 (5 bases). CDR1 and CDR2 from the germline V gene are SEHNR and FQNEAQ (reference sequence). Deletions cut 6 bases from V and 5 bases from J, with 15 bases between. This CDR3 has 14 residues. CDR3 sequence (DNA): TGTGCCAGCAGGCCAGACAGATCCCAAGATACGCAGTATTTT. This translates into CASRPDRSQDTQYF.

This clonotype was counted at least ten times. This sequence joins TRBV3-1 and TRBJ2-1, with unresolved D. This CDR3 comprises 15 residues. The germline V and J ends were trimmed by 4 bases and 2 bases, with 12 bases remaining between them. Germline V gene lookup returns CDR1 LGHDT and CDR2 YNNKEL (reference sequence). CDR3 sequence reads: CASSRDSAAYNEQFF. In DNA, the CDR3 is TGTGCCAGCAGCCGAGACTCAGCAGCCTACAATGAGCAGTTCTTC.

At least ten counts were recorded for this clonotype. V and J are TRBV10-3 and TRBJ1-5; D call uncertain. V dropped 3 bases and J dropped 4 bases, with 10 bases sitting between them. Germline CDR1 is ENHRY and CDR2 is SYGVKD. The length of the CDR3 is 14 residues. The CDR3 is CAISESRLNQPQHF. CDR3 coding DNA: TGTGCCATCAGTGAATCCCGACTTAATCAGCCCCAGCATTTT.

This chain links TRBV28 with TRBJ1-1; tentatively, D is TRBD1 (5 bases). Germline assignment: CDR1 MDHEN and CDR2 SYDVKM. Trimming shortened V by 6 bases and J by 1 base, and 12 bases separated the two germline ends. The CDR3 length is 14 residues. CDR3 nucleotide sequence: TGTGCCAGCAGGATGAGACAGCAGAACACTGAAGCTTTCTTT. Protein: CASRMRQQNTEAFF.

There are many counts of this clonotype. The V and J genes are TRBV29-1 and TRBJ2-1; no definite D call. V dropped 6 bases and J dropped 5 bases, with 11 bases sitting between them. Per the germline V gene, CDR1 is SQVTM and CDR2 is ANQGSEA. The CDR3 contains 12 residues. The CDR3: CSVVKENNEQFF. CDR3 DNA sequence: TGCAGCGTGGTAAAGGAGAACAATGAGCAGTTCTTC.

This clonotype was observed at least ten times. This chain links TRBV12-3 or TRBV12-4 with TRBJ1-5, with 7 bases matching TRBD1. With V trimmed by 6 bases and J by 2 bases, 1 base remained unmatched. The CDR3 consists of 13 residues. The CDR3 protein is CASRGQGNQPQHF. In DNA form, the CDR3 reads TGTGCCAGCAGAGGACAGGGCAATCAGCCCCAGCATTTT.

This clonotype showed up many times. The chain carries TRBV4-2 and TRBJ1-2, with D hard to call. The CDR3 is made up of 18 amino acids. With 0 bases removed from V and 2 bases from J, the gap between germline ends came to 19 bases. Germline CDR1 reads LGHNA; CDR2 reads YNFKEQ. CDR3 bases: TGTGCCAGCAGCCAAGATCGGCCAGGATTAGGGCCGAACTATGGCTACACCTTC. Its protein is CASSQDRPGLGPNYGYTF.

This clonotype appeared many times. The V and J genes are TRBV6-6 and TRBJ1-2; D is ambiguous. The germline CDR1 and CDR2 sequences are MNHNY and SVGAGI (reference sequence). This CDR3 is 14 amino acids long. Between the trimmed V and J ends, which lost 3 bases and 3 bases, there was a span of 11 bases. For the CDR3, the DNA is TGTGCCAGCAGTTATGATACCACCGACTATGGCTACACCTTC. Translated, it gives CASSYDTTDYGYTF.

In its sample, this clonotype was seen many times. This chain's CDR3 is CSARGVHGAENEQFF. The CDR3 nucleotides read TGCAGTGCTAGAGGTGTCCATGGGGCGGAAAATGAGCAGTTCTTC. The V call is TRBV20-1, the J call TRBJ2-1; tentatively, D is TRBD1 (5 bases). Germline values: CDR1 DFQATT, CDR2 SNEGSKA (reference sequence). V was trimmed by 1 base and J by 7 bases, leaving 17 bases between them. This CDR3 comprises 15 residues.

This clonotype has at least ten counts. DNA for the CDR3: TGCAGTGCTAGTGAGAATCAGCCCCAGCATTTT. Translating gives CSASENQPQHF. The rearrangement links TRBV20-1 to TRBJ1-5, with unresolved D. With 3 bases removed from V and 4 bases from J, the gap between germline ends came to 4 bases. CDR1 and CDR2 from the germline V gene are DFQATT and SNEGSKA (reference sequence). This CDR3 region has 11 residues.

This clonotype was detected ten times or more. The chain employs TRBV5-1 and TRBJ2-7; TRBD1 or TRBD2 may be the D gene (5 bases each). The V gene lost 5 bases and the J gene lost 7 bases, with 19 bases spanning the gap. CDR1 is SGHRS and CDR2 is YFSETQ in the germline V gene. This CDR3 has 14 amino acids. CDR3 bases: TGCGCCAGCAGGAACGCCGGGGCCTCTGAGGAGCAGTACTTC. It encodes CASRNAGASEEQYF.